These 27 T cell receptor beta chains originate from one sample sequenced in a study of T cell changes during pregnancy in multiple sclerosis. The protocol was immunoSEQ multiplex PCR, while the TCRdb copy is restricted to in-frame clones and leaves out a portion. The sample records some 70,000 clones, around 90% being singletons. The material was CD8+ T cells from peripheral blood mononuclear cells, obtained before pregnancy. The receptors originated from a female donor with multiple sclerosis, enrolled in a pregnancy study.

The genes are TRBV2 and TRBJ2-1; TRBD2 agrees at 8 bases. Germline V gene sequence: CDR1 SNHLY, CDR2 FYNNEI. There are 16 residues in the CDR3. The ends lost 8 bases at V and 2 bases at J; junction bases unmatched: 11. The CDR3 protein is CASLEQRGPPYNEQFF. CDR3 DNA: TGTGCCAGCTTGGAGCAGCGGGGGCCACCCTACAATGAGCAGTTCTTC.

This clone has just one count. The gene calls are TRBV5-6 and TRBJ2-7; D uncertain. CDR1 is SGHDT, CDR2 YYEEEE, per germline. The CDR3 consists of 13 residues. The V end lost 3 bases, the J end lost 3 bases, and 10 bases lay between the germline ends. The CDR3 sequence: CASSSRQDYEQYF. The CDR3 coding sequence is TGTGCCAGCAGCTCGAGACAAGACTACGAGCAGTACTTC.

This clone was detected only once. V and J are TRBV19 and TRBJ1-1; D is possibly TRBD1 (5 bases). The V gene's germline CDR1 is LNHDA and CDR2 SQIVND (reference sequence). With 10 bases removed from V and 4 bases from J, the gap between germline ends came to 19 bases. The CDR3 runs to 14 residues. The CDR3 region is CATCVQPGGTEAFF. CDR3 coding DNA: TGTGCCACATGCGTACAGCCGGGGGGCACTGAAGCTTTCTTT.

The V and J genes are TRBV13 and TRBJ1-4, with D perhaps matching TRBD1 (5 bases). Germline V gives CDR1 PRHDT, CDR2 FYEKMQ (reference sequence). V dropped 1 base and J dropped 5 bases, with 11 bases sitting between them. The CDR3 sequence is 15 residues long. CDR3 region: CASSLAGGVNEKLFF. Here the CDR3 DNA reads TGTGCCAGCAGCTTAGCCGGGGGAGTCAATGAAAAACTGTTTTTT.

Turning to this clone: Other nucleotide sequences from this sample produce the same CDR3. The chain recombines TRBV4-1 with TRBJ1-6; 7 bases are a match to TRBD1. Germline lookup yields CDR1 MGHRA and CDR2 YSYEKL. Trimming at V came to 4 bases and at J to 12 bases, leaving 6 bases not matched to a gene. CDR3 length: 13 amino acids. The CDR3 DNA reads TGCGCCAGCAGCCTCGGAGGGGGCTTACCCCTCCACTTT. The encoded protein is CASSLGGGLPLHF.

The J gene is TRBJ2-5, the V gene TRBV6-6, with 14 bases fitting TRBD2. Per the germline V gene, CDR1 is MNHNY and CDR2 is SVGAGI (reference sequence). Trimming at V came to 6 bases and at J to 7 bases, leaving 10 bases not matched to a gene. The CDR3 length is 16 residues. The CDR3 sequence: CASSRLAGGPQTTQYF. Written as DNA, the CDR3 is TGTGCCAGCAGCAGACTAGCGGGGGGGCCTCAGACGACCCAGTACTTC.

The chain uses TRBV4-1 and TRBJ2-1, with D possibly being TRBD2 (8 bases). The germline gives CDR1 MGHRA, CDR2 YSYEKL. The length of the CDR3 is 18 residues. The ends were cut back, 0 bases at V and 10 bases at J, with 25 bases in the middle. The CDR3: CASSQEDRANWASGEQFF. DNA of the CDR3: TGCGCCAGCAGCCAAGAAGACAGGGCGAACTGGGCTAGCGGGGAGCAGTTCTTC.

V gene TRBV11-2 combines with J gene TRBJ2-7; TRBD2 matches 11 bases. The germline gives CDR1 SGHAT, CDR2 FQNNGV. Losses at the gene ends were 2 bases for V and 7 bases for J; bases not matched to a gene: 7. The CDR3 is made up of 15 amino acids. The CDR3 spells CASSLPTSGVREQYF. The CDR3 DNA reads TGTGCCAGCAGCTTACCGACTAGCGGGGTGCGGGAGCAGTACTTC.

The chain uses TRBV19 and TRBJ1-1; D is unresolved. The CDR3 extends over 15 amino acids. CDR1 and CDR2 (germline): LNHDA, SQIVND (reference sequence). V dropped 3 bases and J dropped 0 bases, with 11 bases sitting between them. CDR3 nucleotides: TGTGCCAGTAGTATGAGGGCCACCTTGAACACTGAAGCTTTCTTT. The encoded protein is CASSMRATLNTEAFF.

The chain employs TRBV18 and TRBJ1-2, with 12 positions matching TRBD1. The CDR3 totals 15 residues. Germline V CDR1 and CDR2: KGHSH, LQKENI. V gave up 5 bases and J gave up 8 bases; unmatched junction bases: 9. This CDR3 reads CASSDGGTGGFGYTF. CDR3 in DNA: TGTGCCAGCTCAGACGGGGGGACAGGGGGCTTCGGCTACACCTTC.

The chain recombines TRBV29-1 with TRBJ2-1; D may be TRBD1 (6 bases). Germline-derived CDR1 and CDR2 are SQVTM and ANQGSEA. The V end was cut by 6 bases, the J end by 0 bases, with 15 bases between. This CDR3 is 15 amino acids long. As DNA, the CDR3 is TGCAGCGTGAGGACAGAAGACAGCTCCTACAATGAGCAGTTCTTC. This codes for CSVRTEDSSYNEQFF.

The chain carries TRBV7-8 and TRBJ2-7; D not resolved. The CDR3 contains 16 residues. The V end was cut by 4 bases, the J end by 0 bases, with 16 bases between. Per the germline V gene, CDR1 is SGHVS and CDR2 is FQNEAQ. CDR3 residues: CASSYPREEPSYEQYF. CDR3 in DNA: TGTGCCAGCAGCTACCCCCGAGAGGAGCCCTCCTACGAGCAGTACTTC.

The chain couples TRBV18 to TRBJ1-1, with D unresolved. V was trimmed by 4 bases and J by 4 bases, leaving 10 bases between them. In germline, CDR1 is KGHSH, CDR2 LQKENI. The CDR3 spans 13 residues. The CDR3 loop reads CASSLEGGTEAFF. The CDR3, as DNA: TGTGCCAGCTCACTAGAGGGAGGCACTGAAGCTTTCTTT.

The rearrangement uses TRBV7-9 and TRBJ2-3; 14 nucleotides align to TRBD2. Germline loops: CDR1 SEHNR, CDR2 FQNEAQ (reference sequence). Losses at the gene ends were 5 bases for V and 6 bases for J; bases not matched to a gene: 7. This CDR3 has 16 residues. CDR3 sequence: CASSVTSGGAPDTQYF. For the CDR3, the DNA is TGTGCCAGCAGCGTGACTAGCGGGGGGGCTCCGGATACGCAGTATTTT.

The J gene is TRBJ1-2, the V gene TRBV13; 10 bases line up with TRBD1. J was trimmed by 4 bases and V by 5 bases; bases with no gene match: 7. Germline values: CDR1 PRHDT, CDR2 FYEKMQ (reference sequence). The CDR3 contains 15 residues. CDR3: CASSVGTGAIYGYTF. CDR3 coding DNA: TGTGCCAGCAGCGTCGGGACAGGGGCAATCTATGGCTACACCTTC.

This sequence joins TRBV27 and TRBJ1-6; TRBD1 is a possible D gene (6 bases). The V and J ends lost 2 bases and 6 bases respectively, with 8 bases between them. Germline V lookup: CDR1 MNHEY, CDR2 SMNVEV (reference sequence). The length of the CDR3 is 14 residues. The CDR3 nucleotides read TGTGCCAGCAGTTTAGGGGGCTCTAATTCACCCCTCCACTTT. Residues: CASSLGGSNSPLHF.

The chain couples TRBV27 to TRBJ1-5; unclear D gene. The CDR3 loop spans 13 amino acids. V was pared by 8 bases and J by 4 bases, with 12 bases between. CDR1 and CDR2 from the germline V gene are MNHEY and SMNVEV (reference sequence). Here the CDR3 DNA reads TGTGCCAGCGGCAACAGTGAAAATCAGCCCCAGCATTTT. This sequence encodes CASGNSENQPQHF.

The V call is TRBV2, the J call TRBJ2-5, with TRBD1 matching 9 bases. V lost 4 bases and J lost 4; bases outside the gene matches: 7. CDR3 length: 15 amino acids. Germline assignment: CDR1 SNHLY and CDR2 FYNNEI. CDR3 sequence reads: CASSVRDRVLETQYF. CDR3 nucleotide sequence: TGTGCCAGCAGTGTCAGGGACAGGGTCTTAGAGACCCAGTACTTC.

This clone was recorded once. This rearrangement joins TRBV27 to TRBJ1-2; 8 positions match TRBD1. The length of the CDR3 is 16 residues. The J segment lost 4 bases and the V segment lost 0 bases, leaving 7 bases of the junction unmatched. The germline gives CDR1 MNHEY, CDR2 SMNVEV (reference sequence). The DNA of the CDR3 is TGTGCCAGCAGTTTATCCGCCCAGGACAGGGTCTATGGCTACACCTTC. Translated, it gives CASSLSAQDRVYGYTF.

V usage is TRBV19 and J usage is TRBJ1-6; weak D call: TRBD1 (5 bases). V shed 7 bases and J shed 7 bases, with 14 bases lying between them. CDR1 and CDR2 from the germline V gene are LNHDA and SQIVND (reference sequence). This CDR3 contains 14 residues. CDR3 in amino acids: CASKLPGMNSPLHF. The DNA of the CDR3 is TGTGCCAGTAAACTACCAGGGATGAATTCACCCCTCCACTTT.

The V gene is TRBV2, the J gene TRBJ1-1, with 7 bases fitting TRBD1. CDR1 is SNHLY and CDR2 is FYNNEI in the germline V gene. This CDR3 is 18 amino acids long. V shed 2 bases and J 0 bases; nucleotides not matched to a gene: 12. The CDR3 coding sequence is TGTGCCAGCAGTGAATGGGTGGACAGGAGAACTATGAACACTGAAGCTTTCTTT. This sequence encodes CASSEWVDRRTMNTEAFF. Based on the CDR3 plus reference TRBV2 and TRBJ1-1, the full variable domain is EPEVTQTPSHQVTQMGQEVILRCVPISNHLYFYWYRQILGQKVEFLVSFYNNEISEKSEIFDDQFSVERPDGSNFTLKIRSTKLEDSAMYFCASSEWVDRRTMNTEAFFGQGTRLTVV.

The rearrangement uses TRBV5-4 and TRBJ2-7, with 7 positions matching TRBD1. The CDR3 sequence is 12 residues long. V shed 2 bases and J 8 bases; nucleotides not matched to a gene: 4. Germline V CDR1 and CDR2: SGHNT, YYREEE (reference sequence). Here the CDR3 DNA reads TGTGCCAGCAGCTTCGACAGGGAAAAGCAGTACTTC. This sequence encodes CASSFDREKQYF.

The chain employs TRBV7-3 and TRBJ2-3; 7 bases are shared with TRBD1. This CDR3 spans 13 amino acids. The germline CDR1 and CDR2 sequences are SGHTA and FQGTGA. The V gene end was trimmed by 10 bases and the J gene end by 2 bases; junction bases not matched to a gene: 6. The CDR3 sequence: CATSTGDTDTQYF. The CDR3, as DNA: TGTGCCACCTCTACAGGGGACACAGATACGCAGTATTTT.

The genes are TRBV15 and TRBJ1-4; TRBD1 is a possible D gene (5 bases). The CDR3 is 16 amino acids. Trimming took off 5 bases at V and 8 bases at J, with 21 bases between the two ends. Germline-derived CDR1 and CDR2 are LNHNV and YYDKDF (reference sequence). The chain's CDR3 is CATSPHQQGLREKLFF. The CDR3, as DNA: TGTGCCACCAGCCCCCATCAGCAGGGACTTAGGGAAAAACTGTTTTTT.

The CDR3 here is CASSLTKGLEQYF. The CDR3 DNA follows: TGTGCCAGCAGCCTAACAAAGGGACTCGAGCAGTACTTC. The chain is built from TRBV11-3 and TRBJ2-7, with D possibly TRBD2 on 6 matching bases. Trimming took off 5 bases at V and 6 bases at J, with 14 bases between the two ends. This CDR3 is 13 amino acids long. Germline lookup yields CDR1 SGHNT and CDR2 YENEEA.

CDR3 coding DNA: TGTGCCAGCAGCTTACCCCTAGCGGGGATCCAGTCCTACGAGCAGTACTTC. It codes for CASSLPLAGIQSYEQYF. The rearrangement joins TRBV7-2 to TRBJ2-7; 9 bases are shared with TRBD2. This CDR3 region has 17 residues. V shed 2 bases, J shed 1 base, and the junction held 9 bases outside the gene matches. The V gene's germline CDR1 is SGHTA and CDR2 FQGNSA.

Written as DNA, the CDR3 is TGTGCCAGCTCACCCTCCGGGGGGGCCTACCTGATCAATGAGCAGTTCTTC. The encoded protein is CASSPSGGAYLINEQFF. V gene TRBV18 combines with J gene TRBJ2-1; 8 nucleotides align to TRBD2. In germline, CDR1 is KGHSH, CDR2 LQKENI. Trimming took 3 bases from V and 6 from J; bases not matched to a gene: 13. CDR3 size: 17 residues. Combining the CDR3 with reference TRBV18 and TRBJ2-1 gives the whole variable domain NAGVMQNPRHLVRRRGQEARLRCSPMKGHSHVYWYRQLPEEGLKFMVYLQKENIIDESGMPKERFSAEFPKEGPSILRIQQVVRGDSAAYFCASSPSGGAYLINEQFFGPGTRLTVL.